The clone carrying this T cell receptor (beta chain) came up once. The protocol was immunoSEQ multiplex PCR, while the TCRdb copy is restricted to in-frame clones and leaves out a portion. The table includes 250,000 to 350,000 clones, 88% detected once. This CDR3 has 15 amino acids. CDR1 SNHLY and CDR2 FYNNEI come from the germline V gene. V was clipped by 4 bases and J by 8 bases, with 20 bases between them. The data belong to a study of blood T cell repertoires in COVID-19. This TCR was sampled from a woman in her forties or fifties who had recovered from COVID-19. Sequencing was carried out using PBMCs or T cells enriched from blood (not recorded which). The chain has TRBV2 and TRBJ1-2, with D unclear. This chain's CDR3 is CASSGGGPPIAGYTF. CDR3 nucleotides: TGTGCCAGCAGTGGGGGAGGTCCGCCGATAGCCGGCTACACCTTC.